Below are 27 T cell receptor beta chains sequenced from a single sample in a study of cytomegalovirus exposure and HLA in healthy donors. A multiplex PCR was run with 60 Vbeta primers and 13 Jbeta primers. Assay: immunoSEQ multiplex PCR; the TCRdb copy retains only in-frame clones and omits some. The repertoire consists of roughly 150,000 clones, with 70% to 85% occurring once and the leading ten covering 2% to 3%. Sequencing input: PBMCs. These receptors all come from a male donor in good health and CMV-seronegative.

The rearrangement uses TRBV7-3 and TRBJ2-3; TRBD2 matches 10 bases. Trimming cost V 4 bases and J 0 bases; bases outside gene matches: 4. The CDR3 spans 16 residues. Germline V lookup: CDR1 SGHTA, CDR2 FQGTGA. The DNA for the CDR3 is TGTGCCAGCAGCTCCGGACTAGCGGCTAGCACAGATACGCAGTATTTT. Its translation is CASSSGLAASTDTQYF.

This chain links TRBV27 with TRBJ2-1; weak D call: TRBD2 (5 bases). This CDR3 comprises 12 residues. The ends were cut back, 6 bases at V and 11 bases at J, with 14 bases in the middle. The germline V gene encodes CDR1 MNHEY and CDR2 SMNVEV (reference sequence). CDR3 sequence: CASSPDYLKQFF. In DNA form, the CDR3 reads TGTGCCAGCAGCCCCGACTACCTCAAGCAGTTCTTC.

The chain is built from TRBV5-5 and TRBJ2-7; maybe TRBD2 (6 bases). The germline V gene encodes CDR1 SGHKS and CDR2 YYEKEE (reference sequence). V was clipped by 6 bases and J by 2 bases, with 18 bases between them. CDR3 length: 15 amino acids. The CDR3: CASMLGLAQTYEQYF. In DNA, the CDR3 is TGTGCCAGCATGCTTGGCCTAGCGCAGACCTACGAGCAGTACTTC.

The chain joins TRBV6-5 to TRBJ2-1; TRBD2 matches 9 bases. The CDR3 contains 15 residues. V dropped 2 bases and J dropped 4; count of bases not matched to a gene: 3. Germline CDR1 MNHEY, CDR2 SVGAGI. The CDR3 DNA reads TGTGCCAGCAGTTACATAGCGGGAGCTTACAATGAGCAGTTCTTC. Translating gives CASSYIAGAYNEQFF.

This clone was seen more than once but under ten times. V and J are TRBV19 and TRBJ2-1; the D gene is possibly TRBD2 (5 bases). Looked up from germline, CDR1 is LNHDA and CDR2 is SQIVND (reference sequence). V was clipped by 7 bases and J by 8 bases, with 21 bases between them. There are 15 residues in the CDR3. The CDR3 loop reads CASMPPGLASDEQFF. In DNA, the CDR3 is TGTGCCAGTATGCCCCCCGGTTTAGCGAGCGATGAGCAGTTCTTC.

The rearrangement uses TRBV7-9 and TRBJ2-7, with D perhaps TRBD2 (5 bases). V shed 7 bases and J shed 0 bases, with 10 bases lying between them. The CDR3 is 13 amino acids. Germline lookup yields CDR1 SEHNR and CDR2 FQNEAQ (reference sequence). The CDR3 region is CASTLGSSYEQYF. Written as DNA, the CDR3 is TGTGCCAGCACCCTGGGGAGCTCCTACGAGCAGTACTTC. The full variable domain, with the rest looked up from reference TRBV7-9 and TRBJ2-7, is DTGVSQNPRHKITKRGQNVTFRCDPISEHNRLYWYRQTLGQGPEFLTYFQNEAQLEKSRLLSDRFSAERPKGSFSTLEIQRTEQGDSAMYLCASTLGSSYEQYFGPGTRLTVT.

This clone was counted a few times. The rearrangement joins TRBV7-2 to TRBJ2-1; TRBD2 agrees at 8 bases. V trimming: 0 bases; J trimming: 9 bases; junction bases outside the gene matches: 10. The V gene's germline CDR1 is SGHTA and CDR2 FQGNSA. The CDR3 runs to 16 residues. The DNA for the CDR3 is TGTGCCAGCAGCTTAGCGCCGGGACTAGGATTAAGTGAGCAGTTCTTC. Encoded protein: CASSLAPGLGLSEQFF.

V usage is TRBV27 and J usage is TRBJ2-1, with TRBD2 identical over 8 bases. Losses at the gene ends were 7 bases for V and 8 bases for J; bases not matched to a gene: 7. Germline V gene sequence: CDR1 MNHEY, CDR2 SMNVEV (reference sequence). This CDR3 contains 13 residues. The CDR3 is CASTSSSGYEQFF. For the CDR3, the DNA is TGTGCCAGCACCTCCTCTAGCGGGTATGAGCAGTTCTTC.

J is TRBJ2-7 and V is TRBV4-3, with 8 bases lining up with TRBD1. The CDR3 totals 15 residues. The germline CDR1 and CDR2 sequences are LGHNA and YSLEER. The V segment lost 4 bases and the J segment 3 bases; nucleotides outside the gene matches: 8. The CDR3, as DNA: TGCGCCAGCAGCCGGGGGACAGGTGACCACTACGAGCAGTACTTC. Translated: CASSRGTGDHYEQYF.

This sequence joins TRBV6-6 and TRBJ2-1; 7 bases match TRBD2. Trimming took 6 bases from V and 4 from J; bases not matched to a gene: 3. CDR1 and CDR2 (germline): MNHNY, SVGAGI (reference sequence). There are 13 residues in the CDR3. Here the CDR3 reads CASSGRLYNEQFF. CDR3 DNA sequence: TGTGCCAGCAGCGGGAGGTTGTACAATGAGCAGTTCTTC.

V and J are TRBV27 and TRBJ2-7; a weak D match, TRBD1 (5 bases). Trimming took 5 bases from V and 7 from J, leaving 15 bases between them. This CDR3 region has 13 residues. Germline V gene data show CDR1 as MNHEY and CDR2 as SMNVEV (reference sequence). The CDR3 spells CASSLTRDREQYF. The CDR3 DNA reads TGTGCCAGCAGTCTGACCAGGGATCGGGAGCAGTACTTC.

The chain employs TRBV11-3 and TRBJ2-2; 7 positions match TRBD2. Looked up from germline, CDR1 is SGHNT and CDR2 is YENEEA. Unmatched junction bases numbered 11, after V lost 4 bases and J lost 0 bases. The CDR3 length is 18 residues. The CDR3 here is CASSSGTMGPANTGELFF. In nucleotides, the CDR3 is TGTGCCAGCAGCTCCGGGACTATGGGCCCCGCGAACACCGGGGAGCTGTTTTTT.

This clone was seen a single time. V gene TRBV2 combines with J gene TRBJ1-1; 11 bases are a match to TRBD1. CDR1 and CDR2 from the germline V gene are SNHLY and FYNNEI. This CDR3 is built from 13 residues. Trimming cost V 11 bases and J 6 bases; bases outside gene matches: 8. DNA of the CDR3: TGTGCCGGACAGGGGGCGTTCGGTTCTGAAGCTTTCTTT. Encoded protein: CAGQGAFGSEAFF.

The chain carries TRBV5-1 and TRBJ2-6; unclear D gene. The germline CDR1 and CDR2 sequences are SGHRS and YFSETQ. Trimming removed 4 bases at V and 0 bases at J, with 8 bases between. The CDR3 sequence is 15 residues long. CDR3 coding DNA: TGCGCCAGCAGCCCCCTCTCCTCTGGGGCCAACGTCCTGACTTTC. Translating gives CASSPLSSGANVLTF.

The chain has TRBV7-9 and TRBJ1-5; no definite D call. Per the germline V gene, CDR1 is SEHNR and CDR2 is FQNEAQ (reference sequence). Trimming stripped 4 bases from V and 6 bases from J, with 13 bases between. The CDR3 spans 14 residues. CDR3 DNA: TGTGCCAGCAGCTCACTGGATGGGCGTCAGCCCCAGCATTTT. It yields the protein CASSSLDGRQPQHF. Full variable domain (outside the CDR3, taken from reference TRBV7-9 and TRBJ1-5): DTGVSQNPRHKITKRGQNVTFRCDPISEHNRLYWYRQTLGQGPEFLTYFQNEAQLEKSRLLSDRFSAERPKGSFSTLEIQRTEQGDSAMYLCASSSLDGRQPQHFGDGTRLSIL.

This chain links TRBV7-9 with TRBJ2-1; D uncertain. V was clipped by 3 bases and J by 6 bases, with 6 bases between them. The CDR3 length is 12 residues. From germline, CDR1 is SEHNR and CDR2 FQNEAQ (reference sequence). The CDR3 nucleotides are TGTGCCAGCAGCTTCCCCATCAATGAGCAGTTCTTC. It is translated as CASSFPINEQFF. Full variable domain (outside the CDR3, taken from reference TRBV7-9 and TRBJ2-1): DTGVSQNPRHKITKRGQNVTFRCDPISEHNRLYWYRQTLGQGPEFLTYFQNEAQLEKSRLLSDRFSAERPKGSFSTLEIQRTEQGDSAMYLCASSFPINEQFFGPGTRLTVL.

The chain couples TRBV30 to TRBJ1-6; TRBD1 matches 8 bases. Germline CDR1 GTSNPN, CDR2 SVGIG (reference sequence). The ends lost 4 bases at V and 10 bases at J; junction bases unmatched: 9. The CDR3 length is 14 residues. This CDR3 reads CAWINAGGESPLHF. The CDR3 DNA reads TGTGCCTGGATCAACGCAGGGGGCGAGTCACCCCTCCACTTT.

The chain uses TRBV7-3 and TRBJ2-2, with D possibly matching TRBD2 (6 bases). CDR1 and CDR2 from the germline V gene are SGHTA and FQGTGA. The CDR3 runs to 15 residues. V was pared by 2 bases and J by 2 bases, with 9 bases between. This chain's CDR3 is CASSLAGTNTGELFF. As DNA, the CDR3 is TGTGCCAGCAGCTTAGCGGGAACAAACACCGGGGAGCTGTTTTTT.

The V gene is TRBV19, the J gene TRBJ2-7; 8 nucleotides agree with TRBD1. The CDR3 spans 15 residues. The V gene's germline CDR1 is LNHDA and CDR2 SQIVND (reference sequence). V dropped 3 bases and J dropped 1; count of bases not matched to a gene: 5. The CDR3 DNA reads as TGTGCCAGTAGTATGGGGACAGGCCCATCCTACGAGCAGTACTTC. It yields the protein CASSMGTGPSYEQYF.

This sequence joins TRBV7-2 and TRBJ2-3; D unclear. Looked up from germline, CDR1 is SGHTA and CDR2 is FQGNSA. CDR3 length: 16 residues. V shed 5 bases and J shed 3 bases, with 18 bases lying between them. The CDR3 sequence: CASSTQASTATDTQYF. As DNA, the CDR3 is TGTGCCAGCAGCACCCAGGCGTCTACGGCTACAGATACGCAGTATTTT.

The rearrangement links TRBV5-1 to TRBJ2-2; 7 nucleotides agree with TRBD2. This CDR3 comprises 16 residues. The V segment lost 7 bases and the J segment 4 bases; nucleotides outside the gene matches: 13. Germline V CDR1 and CDR2: SGHRS, YFSETQ. CDR3 DNA: TGCGCCAGCTCCCTTACGACTAGCTCGACCACCGGGGAGCTGTTTTTT. It encodes CASSLTTSSTTGELFF.

This chain links TRBV11-2 with TRBJ2-1; 8 bases are shared with TRBD2. The CDR3 length is 16 residues. V lost 0 bases and J lost 3; bases outside the gene matches: 4. CDR1 and CDR2 from the germline V gene are SGHAT and FQNNGV. This chain's CDR3 is CASSLDPGGGYNEQFF. The CDR3 nucleotides read TGTGCCAGCAGCTTAGATCCGGGGGGGGGCTACAATGAGCAGTTCTTC.

The chain links TRBV9 to TRBJ2-7; the D gene is possibly TRBD2 (7 bases). CDR1 is SGDLS and CDR2 is YYNGEE in the germline V gene. V shed 4 bases and J shed 5 bases, with 22 bases lying between them. This CDR3 has 16 amino acids. CDR3: CASSLQTKGGMDEQYF. The CDR3 region has the DNA TGTGCCAGCAGCCTCCAAACAAAGGGGGGGATGGACGAGCAGTACTTC.

The chain has TRBV19 and TRBJ2-7, with 7 bases fitting TRBD2. This CDR3 spans 15 amino acids. CDR1 LNHDA and CDR2 SQIVND come from the germline V gene (reference sequence). The junction had 5 bases not matched to a gene; V was cut back by 1 base and J by 2 bases. The CDR3, as DNA: TGTGCCAGTAGTATAGGCGGGAGTGCTACCTACGAGCAGTACTTC. This encodes CASSIGGSATYEQYF.

The CDR3, as DNA: TGTGCCAGCAGTTTAGGAGCGGGAGGCATATCCTACGAGCAGTACTTC. Translating gives CASSLGAGGISYEQYF. The V call is TRBV28, the J call TRBJ2-7; 9 nucleotides align to TRBD2. Germline loops: CDR1 MDHEN, CDR2 SYDVKM. The length of the CDR3 is 16 residues. The V gene end was trimmed by 2 bases and the J gene end by 1 base; junction bases not matched to a gene: 6. The whole variable domain, filled in from reference TRBV28 and TRBJ2-7, reads DVKVTQSSRYLVKRTGEKVFLECVQDMDHENMFWYRQDPGLGLRLIYFSYDVKMKEKGDIPEGYSVSREKKERFSLILESASTNQTSMYLCASSLGAGGISYEQYFGPGTRLTVT.

The rearrangement links TRBV9 to TRBJ1-3; D ambiguous. V shed 0 bases and J shed 4 bases, with 14 bases lying between them. The CDR3 has 16 amino acids. Germline V gives CDR1 SGDLS, CDR2 YYNGEE. The CDR3 nucleotides are TGTGCCAGCAGCGTAGTCGTTCTTCCGAGGGGAAACACCATATATTTT. This gives the protein CASSVVVLPRGNTIYF.

The CDR3 nucleotides are TGTGCCAGCCGCGCGGGGACTTCAACCTACGAGCAGTACTTC. Translation gives CASRAGTSTYEQYF. This chain connects TRBV11-2 to TRBJ2-7, with a possible D match to TRBD2 (6 bases). Germline CDR1 is SGHAT and CDR2 is FQNNGV. This CDR3 spans 14 amino acids. Trimming pared 8 bases from V and 2 bases from J, leaving 16 bases between.